These 30 T cell receptor beta chains came from one sample sequenced in a study of blood T cell repertoires in COVID-19 (dated by TCRdb to the early 2020s). The method behind the library was the immunoSEQ multiplex PCR assay. Imported from immuneACCESS, the table was reduced by TCRdb to in-frame sequences with V and J called. These copies leave out some clones; in studies compared against another copy, an unresolved V gene accounts for under half, and the cause of the remainder is not known. The sample has fewer than 130,000 clones on record, less than 85% of them singletons. 3% to 4% of the sample comes from the top ten. The sample comprised peripheral blood. The receptor set was obtained from an elderly woman with acute or convalescent COVID-19.

This chain connects TRBV6-5 to TRBJ1-2; tentatively, D is TRBD1 (6 bases). The germline V gene encodes CDR1 MNHEY and CDR2 SVGAGI. The length of the CDR3 is 15 residues. V lost 2 bases to trimming and J lost 4 bases, with 14 bases between them. The CDR3 DNA is TGTGCCAGCAGTTACGTACAGGGCGCTAGCTATGGCTACACCTTC. Protein product: CASSYVQGASYGYTF.

CDR3 nucleotide sequence: TGTGCCAGCAGTGCGGACAGGGGAACACAGAACACTGAAGCTTTCTTT. It is translated as CASSADRGTQNTEAFF. This rearrangement joins TRBV28 to TRBJ1-1, with 9 bases identical to TRBD1. The V segment lost 5 bases and the J segment 1 base; nucleotides outside the gene matches: 8. Germline V lookup: CDR1 MDHEN, CDR2 SYDVKM. The CDR3 covers 16 residues.

The V and J genes are TRBV4-1 and TRBJ1-2; possible D gene TRBD1, 5 bases. The CDR3 loop spans 13 amino acids. CDR1 is MGHRA, CDR2 YSYEKL, per germline. The V gene lost 1 base and the J gene lost 5 bases, with 8 bases spanning the gap. Here the CDR3 DNA reads TGCGCCAGCAGCCAAGGGGCAGGGTATGGCTACACCTTC. It is translated as CASSQGAGYGYTF.

The chain uses TRBV5-1 and TRBJ2-2; D may be TRBD1 (6 bases). The CDR3 is made up of 16 amino acids. CDR1 is SGHRS, CDR2 YFSETQ, per germline. V dropped 4 bases and J dropped 7 bases, with 20 bases sitting between them. The CDR3 DNA is TGCGCCAGCAGCCCAGGGGAGACAGTGGGCGGCGGGGAGCTGTTTTTT. Its translation: CASSPGETVGGGELFF.

In this sample, this clone turned up once. J is TRBJ2-5 and V is TRBV19; 7 bases align to TRBD1. With V trimmed by 10 bases and J by 5 bases, 7 bases remained unmatched. The CDR3 is 12 residues long. CDR1 is LNHDA and CDR2 is SQIVND in the germline V gene (reference sequence). This chain's CDR3 is CATRQGVETQYF. The CDR3 DNA is TGTGCCACCAGACAGGGTGTGGAGACCCAGTACTTC.

The chain is built from TRBV6-4 and TRBJ2-1; 9 nucleotides match TRBD2. Germline CDR1 is MRHNA and CDR2 is SNTAGT. Losses at the gene ends were 0 bases for V and 6 bases for J; bases not matched to a gene: 6. The CDR3 is 16 amino acids. The CDR3 is CASSDSGLAGLNEQFF. CDR3 nucleotide sequence: TGTGCCAGCAGTGACTCGGGTCTAGCGGGACTCAATGAGCAGTTCTTC.

The V gene is TRBV6-1, the J gene TRBJ1-1, with a tentative D call TRBD1 (5 bases). This CDR3 has 16 amino acids. Looked up from germline, CDR1 is MNHNS and CDR2 is SASEGT. V was shortened by 2 bases and J by 5 bases, with 18 bases between the two germline ends. The CDR3 reads CASSEWAGIDLTEAFF. The CDR3 bases are TGTGCCAGCAGTGAATGGGCAGGGATAGATCTAACTGAAGCTTTCTTT.

The rearrangement uses TRBV5-6 and TRBJ1-1, with 7 bases fitting TRBD1. Germline loops: CDR1 SGHDT, CDR2 YYEEEE. This CDR3 spans 14 amino acids. V lost 1 base, J lost 6 bases, and 6 bases stayed unmatched. DNA for the CDR3: TGTGCCAGCAGCTTGCCCGACAGGGCTTCTGAAGCTTTCTTT. It codes for CASSLPDRASEAFF.

CDR3 sequence: CASSSDWDSSYEQYF. The CDR3 DNA reads as TGTGCCAGCAGCTCGGATTGGGACTCCTCCTACGAGCAGTACTTC. The chain employs TRBV7-2 and TRBJ2-7, with a possible D match to TRBD2 (6 bases). Germline loops: CDR1 SGHTA, CDR2 FQGNSA. This CDR3 has 15 amino acids. With 4 bases removed from V and 0 bases from J, the gap between germline ends came to 13 bases.

V and J are TRBV28 and TRBJ1-1, with D possibly being TRBD1 (5 bases). V lost 2 bases and J lost 2, with 9 bases in between. This CDR3 has 14 amino acids. CDR1 and CDR2 (germline): MDHEN, SYDVKM. CDR3 region: CASSLGGGNTEAFF. The CDR3 region has the DNA TGTGCCAGCAGTTTAGGGGGAGGAAACACTGAAGCTTTCTTT.

V and J are TRBV14 and TRBJ2-7; 9 nucleotides agree with TRBD1. This CDR3 spans 18 amino acids. The junction had 18 bases not matched to a gene; V was cut back by 2 bases and J by 7 bases. From germline, CDR1 is SGHDN and CDR2 FVKESK. Written as DNA, the CDR3 is TGTGCCAGCAGCCAAACCGGGACAGGGACCAGGGGAGGAAGGGAGCAGTACTTC. Protein: CASSQTGTGTRGGREQYF.

V usage is TRBV6-5 and J usage is TRBJ2-3; weak D call: TRBD2 (6 bases). The CDR3 is made up of 15 amino acids. Germline V gene lookup returns CDR1 MNHEY and CDR2 SVGAGI. Trimming left V 0 bases short and J 4 bases short, with 11 bases between. The CDR3 spells CASSYSRERADTQYF. The CDR3 DNA reads as TGTGCCAGCAGTTACTCACGGGAGAGGGCAGATACGCAGTATTTT.

This clone was detected only a few times. In DNA form, the CDR3 reads TGTGCCAGTAGTTACACCGTGGGGGGTGGAGAAAAACTGTTTTTT. It codes for CASSYTVGGGEKLFF. The chain links TRBV19 to TRBJ1-4, with D perhaps matching TRBD1 (5 bases). V was trimmed by 5 bases and J by 8 bases, leaving 18 bases between them. The length of the CDR3 is 15 residues. In germline, CDR1 is LNHDA, CDR2 SQIVND (reference sequence).

This chain uses TRBV4-2 with TRBJ1-4; D might be TRBD1 (5 bases). This CDR3 is 13 amino acids long. Germline CDR1 and CDR2: LGHNA and YNFKEQ. V lost 4 bases to trimming and J lost 12 bases, with 15 bases between them. CDR3 in amino acids: CASSLTDEGELFF. In DNA, the CDR3 is TGTGCCAGCAGCCTGACTGACGAAGGGGAACTGTTTTTT.

The V gene is TRBV11-2, the J gene TRBJ2-1; 9 bases line up with TRBD1. Trimming took 4 bases from V and 4 from J; bases not matched to a gene: 5. The germline V gene encodes CDR1 SGHAT and CDR2 FQNNGV. This CDR3 comprises 15 residues. The CDR3 bases are TGTGCCAGCAGCTACGGACAGGGGTTATACAATGAGCAGTTCTTC. This codes for CASSYGQGLYNEQFF. Supplemented by reference TRBV11-2 and TRBJ2-1, the full variable domain reads EAGVAQSPRYKIIEKRQSVAFWCNPISGHATLYWYQQILGQGPKLLIQFQNNGVVDDSQLPKDRFSAERLKGVDSTLKIQPAKLEDSAVYLCASSYGQGLYNEQFFGPGTRLTVL.

This clone was detected once. V usage is TRBV28 and J usage is TRBJ1-5; maybe TRBD1 (5 bases). V dropped 6 bases and J dropped 7 bases, with 16 bases sitting between them. In germline, CDR1 is MDHEN, CDR2 SYDVKM. The CDR3 is 14 amino acids. CDR3 loop: CASSRGRNPQPQHF. CDR3 nucleotide sequence: TGTGCCAGCAGCCGGGGGAGGAATCCCCAGCCCCAGCATTTT.

The V call is TRBV3-1 (or the pseudogene TRBV3-2), the J call TRBJ2-7; 10 bases align to TRBD1. CDR1 is LGHDT and CDR2 is YNNKEL in the germline V gene (reference sequence). The CDR3 runs to 12 residues. Unmatched junction bases numbered 6, after V lost 10 bases and J lost 6 bases. The CDR3 bases are TGTGCCACCATGACAGGGGGCGGCGAGCAGTACTTC. Amino acids: CATMTGGGEQYF.

The CDR3 loop is CASGLRTGNTEAFF. The CDR3 DNA reads as TGTGCTAGTGGATTACGGACAGGGAACACTGAAGCTTTCTTT. The rearrangement joins TRBV12-5 to TRBJ1-1; TRBD1 matches at 7 bases. The CDR3 has 14 residues. The germline CDR1 and CDR2 sequences are LGHNT and FRNRAP. V trimming: 6 bases; J trimming: 1 base; junction bases outside the gene matches: 5.

The V gene is TRBV28, the J gene TRBJ2-3; D is undetermined. Germline lookup yields CDR1 MDHEN and CDR2 SYDVKM. Between the trimmed V and J ends, which lost 6 bases and 6 bases, there was a span of 10 bases. The CDR3 is 12 residues long. The CDR3 loop reads CASRTGRDTQYF. The CDR3 DNA is TGTGCCAGCAGAACGGGTAGGGATACGCAGTATTTT.

The chain uses TRBV7-2 and TRBJ1-4, with TRBD1 as a possible D gene (5 bases). The CDR3 sequence is 15 residues long. With 2 bases removed from V and 6 bases from J, the gap between germline ends came to 13 bases. Germline V gives CDR1 SGHTA, CDR2 FQGNSA. CDR3 region: CASSLLRTSDEKLFF. For the CDR3, the DNA is TGTGCCAGCAGCTTATTAAGGACATCGGATGAAAAACTGTTTTTT.

V is TRBV7-9 and J is TRBJ2-7, with D maybe TRBD1 (6 bases). The CDR3 length is 12 residues. V lost 8 bases, J lost 5 bases, and 13 bases lay in between. CDR1 is SEHNR, CDR2 FQNEAQ, per germline (reference sequence). CDR3 DNA sequence: TGTGCCAGCGAGGGACACGTCGACGAGCAGTACTTC. Amino acids: CASEGHVDEQYF. Based on the CDR3 plus reference TRBV7-9 and TRBJ2-7, the full variable domain is DTGVSQNPRHKITKRGQNVTFRCDPISEHNRLYWYRQTLGQGPEFLTYFQNEAQLEKSRLLSDRFSAERPKGSFSTLEIQRTEQGDSAMYLCASEGHVDEQYFGPGTRLTVT.

This clone was counted a single time. The gene calls are TRBV4-1 and TRBJ1-5, with TRBD1 matching over 8 bases. CDR1 and CDR2 (germline): MGHRA, YSYEKL. The CDR3 has 14 residues. V dropped 2 bases and J dropped 6; count of bases not matched to a gene: 3. The CDR3 DNA sequence: TGCGCCAGCAGCCAATCGACAGGGGCTCAGCCCCAGCATTTT. This translates into CASSQSTGAQPQHF.

The chain has TRBV19 and TRBJ2-3; 7 bases agree with TRBD1. The CDR3 sequence is 16 residues long. CDR1 and CDR2 (germline): LNHDA, SQIVND (reference sequence). V lost 4 bases and J lost 2; bases outside the gene matches: 9. CDR3 nucleotides: TGTGCCAGTAGTACCCGCGGCAGGGGGTCCACAGATACGCAGTATTTT. This sequence encodes CASSTRGRGSTDTQYF.

The V gene is TRBV11-2, the J gene TRBJ1-6; the match to TRBD1 covers 7 bases. CDR3 length: 12 amino acids. Germline V gene sequence: CDR1 SGHAT, CDR2 FQNNGV. V lost 6 bases to trimming and J lost 11 bases; unmatched junction nucleotides: 4. The CDR3 spells CASSDRVTPLHF. In DNA form, the CDR3 reads TGTGCCAGCAGTGACAGGGTTACACCCCTCCACTTT.

J is TRBJ2-5 and V is TRBV3-1 (or the pseudogene TRBV3-2); a weak D match, TRBD1 (5 bases). The CDR3 is 14 amino acids. Germline V gives CDR1 LGHDT, CDR2 YNNKEL (reference sequence). V lost 4 bases and J 2 bases, leaving 11 bases between the germline ends. CDR3 coding DNA: TGTGCCAGCAGCCGACGTCAGGGTCAAGAGACCCAGTACTTC. This encodes CASSRRQGQETQYF.

Concerning this clone itself: The sample contains more than one DNA sequence encoding this CDR3. The chain uses TRBV9 and TRBJ1-3; D is uncertain. Germline V lookup: CDR1 SGDLS, CDR2 YYNGEE. Trimming cost V 0 bases and J 3 bases, with 7 bases left between them. This CDR3 has 14 residues. The CDR3 nucleotides read TGTGCCAGCAGCGTAGGGGCTTTTGGAAACACCATATATTTT. Its protein product is CASSVGAFGNTIYF. Full variable domain (remainder filled in from reference TRBV9 and TRBJ1-3): DSGVTQTPKHLITATGQRVTLRCSPRSGDLSVYWYQQSLDQGLQFLIQYYNGEERAKGNILERFSAQQFPDLHSELNLSSLELGDSALYFCASSVGAFGNTIYFGEGSWLTVV.

The V gene is TRBV12-5, the J gene TRBJ2-3; D unclear. The length of the CDR3 is 15 residues. The germline V gene has CDR1 LGHNT and CDR2 FRNRAP. The V end lost 1 base, the J end lost 4 bases, and 12 bases lay between the germline ends. The CDR3 nucleotides read TGTGCTAGTGGTTTGGGCACCCGAGCATCAGATACGCAGTATTTT. Translated: CASGLGTRASDTQYF.

The chain employs TRBV9 and TRBJ1-1; D uncertain. This CDR3 spans 14 amino acids. V was trimmed by 4 bases and J by 4 bases, leaving 14 bases between them. Germline lookup yields CDR1 SGDLS and CDR2 YYNGEE. The CDR3 here is CASSPGFGVTEAFF. DNA for the CDR3: TGTGCCAGCAGCCCCGGCTTCGGGGTCACTGAAGCTTTCTTT.

V gene TRBV19 combines with J gene TRBJ2-2; tentatively, D is TRBD1 (8 bases). Germline CDR1 and CDR2: LNHDA and SQIVND (reference sequence). The CDR3 is 17 residues long. Trimming removed 6 bases from V and 3 bases from J, with 20 bases in between. The CDR3 protein is CASSRTGQGGDTGELFF. The CDR3 bases are TGTGCCAGTAGCCGAACCGGACAGGGAGGGGACACCGGGGAGCTGTTTTTT.

The J gene is TRBJ2-5, the V gene TRBV18; TRBD1 matches at 7 bases. Germline V gives CDR1 KGHSH, CDR2 LQKENI. The CDR3 is 15 amino acids. V gave up 4 bases and J gave up 0 bases; unmatched junction bases: 5. CDR3 bases: TGTGCCAGCTCACTCGGACAGGCGTACCAAGAGACCCAGTACTTC. Its translation is CASSLGQAYQETQYF.